These T cell receptor beta chains were read from a single sample in a study of T cell responses to AZD1222 COVID-19 vaccine. TCRdb's copy holds only in-frame clones and misses some; the assay was immunoSEQ multiplex PCR. This sample carries about 130,000 clones, roughly 90% of them seen once, and the ten largest clones take 5% to 7%. Material: peripheral blood, obtained 28 days after the second AZD1222 dose. The source of these receptors is an adult who received the AZD1222 COVID-19 vaccine. The CDR3 runs from the conserved cysteine through the conserved F or W. The D gene is left open where the match is weak. Clone size is shown for a subset of rows, as once, few, many or a class of expanded clone.

j_call: TRBJ1-5; d_call: NA; v_call: TRBV19; clone_size: once; cdr3_aa: CASSIGWGRAVNFYSNQPQHF; cdr3_nt: TGTGCCAGTAGTATAGGATGGGGCAGGGCCGTGAATTTCTATAGCAATCAGCCCCAGCATTTT
j_call: TRBJ1-2; d_call: NA; v_call: TRBV27; clone_size: NA; cdr3_aa: CASSLYQGNGYTF; cdr3_nt: TGTGCCAGCAGTTTATATCAGGGAAATGGCTACACCTTC
j_call: TRBJ1-4; d_call: NA; v_call: TRBV28; clone_size: NA; cdr3_aa: CASSPHGATNEKLFF; cdr3_nt: TGTGCCAGCAGCCCCCACGGTGCAACTAATGAAAAACTGTTTTTT
j_call: TRBJ2-7; d_call: TRBD1; v_call: TRBV11-2; clone_size: NA; cdr3_aa: CASRGQGVYEQYF; cdr3_nt: TGTGCCAGCAGAGGACAGGGGGTCTACGAGCAGTACTTC
j_call: TRBJ2-7; d_call: TRBD2; v_call: TRBV5-1; clone_size: NA; cdr3_aa: CASRLAGLYEQYF; cdr3_nt: TGCGCCAGCAGACTAGCGGGGCTCTACGAGCAGTACTTC
j_call: TRBJ2-1; d_call: TRBD2; v_call: TRBV18; clone_size: NA; cdr3_aa: CASSPPAGGYNEQFF; cdr3_nt: TGTGCCAGCTCACCACCGGCGGGGGGGTACAATGAGCAGTTCTTC
j_call: TRBJ1-2; d_call: NA; v_call: TRBV7-2; clone_size: NA; cdr3_aa: CASSLVLGADYGYTF; cdr3_nt: TGTGCCAGCAGCTTAGTATTGGGGGCAGACTATGGCTACACCTTC
j_call: TRBJ1-5; d_call: NA; v_call: TRBV6-5; clone_size: once; cdr3_aa: CASSYGGGTNQPQHF; cdr3_nt: TGTGCCAGCAGTTACGGGGGGGGTACCAATCAGCCCCAGCATTTT
j_call: TRBJ1-1; d_call: NA; v_call: TRBV6-5; clone_size: NA; cdr3_aa: CASSYSMQGMNTEAFF; cdr3_nt: TGTGCCAGCAGTTACTCGATGCAGGGAATGAACACTGAAGCTTTCTTT
j_call: TRBJ1-3; d_call: TRBD1; v_call: TRBV11-3; clone_size: NA; cdr3_aa: CASGQGNSGNTIYF; cdr3_nt: TGTGCCAGCGGACAGGGCAACTCTGGAAACACCATATATTTT
j_call: TRBJ1-6; d_call: NA; v_call: TRBV18; clone_size: NA; cdr3_aa: CASSPSRASRPLHF; cdr3_nt: TGTGCCAGCTCACCATCCAGGGCATCAAGGCCCCTCCACTTT
j_call: TRBJ2-5; d_call: NA; v_call: TRBV28; clone_size: NA; cdr3_aa: CASSLVGVQETQYF; cdr3_nt: TGTGCCAGCAGTTTGGTCGGGGTACAAGAGACCCAGTACTTC